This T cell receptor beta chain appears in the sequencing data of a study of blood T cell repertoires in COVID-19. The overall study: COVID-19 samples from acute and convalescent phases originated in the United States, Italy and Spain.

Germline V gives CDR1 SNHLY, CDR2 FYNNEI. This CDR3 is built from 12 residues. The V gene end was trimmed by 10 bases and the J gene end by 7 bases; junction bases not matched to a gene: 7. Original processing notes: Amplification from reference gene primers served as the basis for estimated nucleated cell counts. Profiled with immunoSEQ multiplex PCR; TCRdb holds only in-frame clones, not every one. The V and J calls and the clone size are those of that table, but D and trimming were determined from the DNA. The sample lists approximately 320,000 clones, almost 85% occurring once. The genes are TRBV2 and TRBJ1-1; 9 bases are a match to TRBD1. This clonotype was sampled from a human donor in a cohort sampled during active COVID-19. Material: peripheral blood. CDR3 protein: CAIRTGGNEAFF. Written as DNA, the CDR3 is TGTGCCATCCGAACAGGGGGCAATGAAGCTTTCTTT.